This T cell receptor delta chain was profiled in a study of gamma-delta T cells after stem cell transplantation. TCRdb called clones anew from the RT-PCR reads with CATT. The sample holds 12,000 to 15,000 delta-chain clones; roughly 30% are singletons and the top ten take 3.8%. This CDR3 is built from 15 residues. Germline V gene data show CDR1 as GEAIGNYY and CDR2 as EKD. Trimming took 0 bases from V and 12 from J, leaving 19 bases between them. The source of this sequence is a human donor. It is not recorded whose cells these are; they may come from a transplant donor. Material for sequencing was gamma-delta T cells. The J gene is TRDJ2, the V gene TRDV2, with D uncertain. The CDR3 region has the DNA TGTGCCTGTGACACCATCTCGCCATTGACAGCGAAACTCTTCTTT. It encodes CACDTISPLTAKLFF.